One sample yielded the 31 T cell receptor beta chains listed below, sequenced in a study of blood T cell repertoires in COVID-19. Generated by immunoSEQ multiplex PCR, the TCRdb table keeps only in-frame clones and is missing some. Of some 54,000 clones listed, less than 90% are singletons. Sequenced: peripheral blood. These receptors all stem from a woman aged 55-70 years with acute or convalescent COVID-19.

The chain is built from TRBV9 and TRBJ1-6; no firm D call. CDR3 size: 17 residues. With 4 bases removed from V and 5 bases from J, the gap between germline ends came to 19 bases. Germline CDR1 SGDLS, CDR2 YYNGEE. The CDR3 spells CASSPRRRVEDNSPLHF. DNA for the CDR3: TGTGCCAGCAGCCCCCGTCGGCGGGTTGAAGATAATTCACCCCTCCACTTT.

The chain has TRBV7-9 and TRBJ1-5; 10 bases are a match to TRBD1. The CDR3 covers 15 residues. Trimming at V came to 5 bases and at J to 6 bases, leaving 7 bases not matched to a gene. Germline V gene sequence: CDR1 SEHNR, CDR2 FQNEAQ (reference sequence). The CDR3 sequence: CASSEGQGVLQPQHF. The CDR3, as DNA: TGTGCCAGCAGCGAAGGACAGGGGGTTCTTCAGCCCCAGCATTTT.

The rearrangement links TRBV7-2 to TRBJ2-3, with 9 bases matching TRBD2. Losses at the gene ends were 6 bases for V and 6 bases for J; bases not matched to a gene: 7. The CDR3 extends over 14 amino acids. Germline CDR1 SGHTA, CDR2 FQGNSA. CDR3 sequence: CASRPGTSPDTQYF. The DNA of the CDR3 is TGTGCCAGCAGACCCGGGACTAGCCCCGATACGCAGTATTTT. Supplemented by reference TRBV7-2 and TRBJ2-3, the full variable domain reads GAGVSQSPSNKVTEKGKDVELRCDPISGHTALYWYRQSLGQGLEFLIYFQGNSAPDKSGLPSDRFSAERTGGSVSTLTIQRTQQEDSAVYLCASRPGTSPDTQYFGPGTRLTVL.

Points on this clone: Additional DNA sequences in this sample encode the identical CDR3. J is TRBJ1-2 and V is TRBV7-2, with a possible D match to TRBD1 (6 bases). V lost 0 bases to trimming and J lost 8 bases, with 16 bases between them. The CDR3 has 15 amino acids. Germline V CDR1 and CDR2: SGHTA, FQGNSA. CDR3 protein: CASSLAFGGAGGYTF. As DNA, the CDR3 is TGTGCCAGCAGCTTAGCGTTTGGGGGGGCGGGGGGCTACACCTTC.

In this sample, this clone turned up once. Here the CDR3 DNA reads TGCGCCAGCAGCTTGGAAACTAGCAGGGCATTTGAGCAGTTCTTC. It is translated as CASSLETSRAFEQFF. The chain couples TRBV5-1 to TRBJ2-1; TRBD2 is a possible D gene (6 bases). Germline lookup yields CDR1 SGHRS and CDR2 YFSETQ. The germline V and J ends were trimmed by 0 bases and 9 bases, with 16 bases remaining between them. The CDR3 length is 15 residues. The full variable domain, rest sourced from reference TRBV5-1 and TRBJ2-1, is KAGVTQTPRYLIKTRGQQVTLSCSPISGHRSVSWYQQTPGQGLQFLFEYFSETQRNKGNFPGRFSGRQFSNSRSEMNVSTLELGDSALYLCASSLETSRAFEQFFGPGTRLTVL.

The chain recombines TRBV4-1 with TRBJ1-5; D might be TRBD1 (5 bases). Germline values: CDR1 MGHRA, CDR2 YSYEKL. The V end was cut by 3 bases, the J end by 0 bases, with 15 bases between. The CDR3 is 17 residues long. CDR3 DNA: TGCGCCAGCAGCCAGGTTATCGGGGGTGATAGCAATCAGCCCCAGCATTTT. It specifies CASSQVIGGDSNQPQHF.

The rearrangement links TRBV30 to TRBJ1-2, with D maybe TRBD1 (5 bases). The germline V and J ends were trimmed by 1 base and 3 bases, with 9 bases remaining between them. Germline CDR1 and CDR2: GTSNPN and SVGIG (reference sequence). This CDR3 contains 13 residues. In nucleotides, the CDR3 is TGTGCCTGGAGTGCGGGGGGTGACTATGGCTACACCTTC. This codes for CAWSAGGDYGYTF.

The V gene is TRBV11-2, the J gene TRBJ2-7; 9 nucleotides align to TRBD1. V was pared by 4 bases and J by 5 bases, with 6 bases of the junction left unmatched. Germline-derived CDR1 and CDR2 are SGHAT and FQNNGV. CDR3 length equals 14 residues. For the CDR3, the DNA is TGTGCCAGCAGCTCAACCGGGACAGGGAACGAGCAGTACTTC. It codes for CASSSTGTGNEQYF.

The CDR3 here is CASSLNTGGNEQFF. CDR3 in DNA: TGCGCCAGCAGCCTAAACACAGGGGGGAATGAGCAGTTCTTC. The chain couples TRBV5-1 to TRBJ2-1, with TRBD1 identical over 8 bases. The CDR3 length is 14 residues. Trimming at V came to 4 bases and at J to 7 bases, leaving 7 bases not matched to a gene. Germline assignment: CDR1 SGHRS and CDR2 YFSETQ.

The V and J genes are TRBV20-1 and TRBJ2-1, with D uncertain. Germline V gene data show CDR1 as DFQATT and CDR2 as SNEGSKA (reference sequence). The CDR3 is 11 residues long. V gave up 4 bases and J gave up 9 bases, with 10 bases separating them. The CDR3, as DNA: TGCAGTGCTACTAGGAGCAGTGAGCAGTTCTTC. Translated, it gives CSATRSSEQFF.

This chain connects TRBV3-1 (or the pseudogene TRBV3-2) to TRBJ1-2; the match to TRBD1 covers 7 bases. Germline V gives CDR1 LGHDT, CDR2 YNNKEL (reference sequence). The V gene end was trimmed by 4 bases and the J gene end by 7 bases; junction bases not matched to a gene: 15. CDR3 length equals 16 residues. This CDR3 reads CASSLRTGFKIFGYTF. For the CDR3, the DNA is TGTGCCAGCAGCCTCCGGACAGGTTTTAAAATTTTTGGCTACACCTTC.

This sequence joins TRBV27 and TRBJ1-2; D is unclear. The germline CDR1 and CDR2 sequences are MNHEY and SMNVEV (reference sequence). The germline V and J ends were trimmed by 2 bases and 4 bases, with 8 bases remaining between them. The CDR3 has 13 amino acids. CDR3 nucleotides: TGTGCCAGCAGTTTAACGGGATCCTATGGCTACACCTTC. This codes for CASSLTGSYGYTF.

The chain is built from TRBV3-1 (or the pseudogene TRBV3-2) and TRBJ1-1; 7 bases align to TRBD1. The trim removed 1 base at V and 8 bases at J, leaving 1 base unmatched. The CDR3 sequence is 12 residues long. Germline CDR1 LGHDT, CDR2 YNNKEL (reference sequence). The CDR3 DNA reads TGTGCCAGCAGCCAAGGGGGACAGGAAGCTTTCTTT. Amino acid sequence: CASSQGGQEAFF.

The chain joins TRBV18 to TRBJ2-4, with a possible D match to TRBD1 (7 bases). CDR3 length equals 15 residues. V lost 3 bases to trimming and J lost 6 bases, with 15 bases between them. CDR1 is KGHSH, CDR2 LQKENI, per germline. The CDR3 reads CASSPRDQGGNIQYF. Here the CDR3 DNA reads TGTGCCAGCTCACCCAGGGACCAGGGGGGAAACATTCAGTACTTC.

In DNA, the CDR3 is TGTGCCAGTAGTCCCTCGGGCTCCCGGAGGGGCTACACCTTC. Protein product: CASSPSGSRRGYTF. The V and J genes are TRBV19 and TRBJ1-2, with D unclear. Trimming shortened V by 5 bases and J by 8 bases, and 18 bases separated the two germline ends. Germline V gene sequence: CDR1 LNHDA, CDR2 SQIVND (reference sequence). CDR3 length: 14 amino acids.

This clone was recorded only once. The chain couples TRBV5-4 to TRBJ2-7; 10 bases line up with TRBD2. The trim removed 2 bases at V and 0 bases at J, leaving 2 bases unmatched. The CDR3 totals 15 residues. Germline V gene sequence: CDR1 SGHNT, CDR2 YYREEE (reference sequence). The CDR3 coding sequence is TGTGCCAGCAGCTTAAGCGGGAGGGCCTCCTACGAGCAGTACTTC. Amino acids: CASSLSGRASYEQYF.

The gene calls are TRBV10-2 and TRBJ1-1; D gene ambiguous. V was pared by 7 bases and J by 1 base, with 10 bases between. CDR1 is WSHSY and CDR2 is SAAADI in the germline V gene. The CDR3 contains 13 residues. The CDR3 loop is CASTVSGNTEAFF. The CDR3 DNA sequence: TGCGCCAGCACGGTTTCAGGGAACACTGAAGCTTTCTTT.

This chain links TRBV28 with TRBJ2-5; 7 bases map to TRBD2. The CDR3 runs 14 residues. Germline values: CDR1 MDHEN, CDR2 SYDVKM. Germline trimming cut 3 bases from V and 2 bases from J; bases unmatched to any gene: 3. The CDR3 DNA reads as TGTGCCAGCAGTTTGGGGGGGGTGCAAGAGACCCAGTACTTC. It is translated as CASSLGGVQETQYF.

V and J are TRBV5-1 and TRBJ1-5; TRBD1 matches at 8 bases. V lost 2 bases and J lost 4; bases outside the gene matches: 5. Germline V gene lookup returns CDR1 SGHRS and CDR2 YFSETQ. This CDR3 has 15 residues. The CDR3 region is CASSLDGTGNQPQHF. The CDR3 DNA reads as TGCGCCAGCAGCTTAGACGGGACAGGTAATCAGCCCCAGCATTTT.

This clone showed up just once. This rearrangement joins TRBV28 to TRBJ1-2; 8 bases are shared with TRBD1. Per the germline V gene, CDR1 is MDHEN and CDR2 is SYDVKM. Trimming took 11 bases from V and 6 from J; bases not matched to a gene: 11. The CDR3 runs to 13 residues. The CDR3 DNA sequence: TGTGCCGCGAAAGATGGCAGGGGGCATGGCTACACCTTC. It specifies CAAKDGRGHGYTF.

The chain recombines TRBV4-1 with TRBJ2-3, with 7 bases matching TRBD1. The junction had 16 bases not matched to a gene; V was cut back by 3 bases and J by 4 bases. The CDR3 covers 18 residues. Germline CDR1 reads MGHRA; CDR2 reads YSYEKL. As DNA, the CDR3 is TGCGCCAGCAGCCACCGGACAGGCTCCCCTCGCACGCCAGATACGCAGTATTTT. It encodes CASSHRTGSPRTPDTQYF.

In this sample, this clone turned up a few times. The chain is built from TRBV5-4 and TRBJ1-2, with TRBD1 matching 8 bases. Trimming took 4 bases from V and 4 from J; bases not matched to a gene: 3. In germline, CDR1 is SGHNT, CDR2 YYREEE (reference sequence). This CDR3 has 13 amino acids. The CDR3 nucleotides read TGTGCCAGCAGCACGGACAGGGCCTATGGCTACACCTTC. Residues: CASSTDRAYGYTF.

This chain joins TRBV5-6 and TRBJ2-3; 11 bases match TRBD2. Germline CDR1 SGHDT, CDR2 YYEEEE. This CDR3 region has 19 residues. The V gene end was trimmed by 0 bases and the J gene end by 4 bases; junction bases not matched to a gene: 13. The CDR3 DNA is TGTGCCAGCAGCTTGGGTCTAGCGGGGGGCCCCCACGCCGCAGATACGCAGTATTTT. Translation gives CASSLGLAGGPHAADTQYF.

This clone was detected a few times. This rearrangement joins TRBV5-1 to TRBJ1-6, with a weak D call TRBD1 (5 bases). Germline V gives CDR1 SGHRS, CDR2 YFSETQ. The CDR3 runs 16 residues. Trimming removed 0 bases at V and 6 bases at J, with 13 bases between. CDR3 region: CASSLGRVGLNSPLHF. DNA for the CDR3: TGCGCCAGCAGCTTGGGCAGGGTAGGGCTTAATTCACCCCTCCACTTT.

The chain combines TRBV7-2 with TRBJ2-2; D call uncertain. The CDR3 consists of 15 residues. V was cut by 10 bases and J by 0 bases, with 15 bases left in between. The germline gives CDR1 SGHTA, CDR2 FQGNSA. For the CDR3, the DNA is TGTGCCACCTGCCTGGCACCCGCGAACACCGGGGAGCTGTTTTTT. Its translation: CATCLAPANTGELFF.

The gene calls are TRBV24-1 and TRBJ2-1; D possibly corresponds to TRBD2 (6 bases). CDR1 is KGHDR, CDR2 SFDVKD, per germline. CDR3 size: 13 residues. Trimming removed 1 base at V and 6 bases at J, with 6 bases between. The CDR3 sequence: CATSDFGGNEQFF. The CDR3, as DNA: TGTGCCACCAGTGATTTCGGGGGCAATGAGCAGTTCTTC.

The count of this clone is one. The J gene is TRBJ2-2, the V gene TRBV5-1; 9 bases map to TRBD2. From germline, CDR1 is SGHRS and CDR2 YFSETQ. J was trimmed by 0 bases and V by 4 bases; bases with no gene match: 4. CDR3 length: 16 residues. The CDR3 DNA sequence: TGCGCCAGCAGCCCGACTAGCGGACCGAACACCGGGGAGCTGTTTTTT. Amino acid sequence: CASSPTSGPNTGELFF.

This clone was detected only once. CDR3 in amino acids: CASRQSAGAVGELFF. CDR3 DNA sequence: TGTGCCAGCAGGCAATCGGCGGGAGCTGTCGGGGAGCTGTTTTTT. The chain uses TRBV7-9 and TRBJ2-2, with TRBD2 matching over 7 bases. Germline lookup yields CDR1 SEHNR and CDR2 FQNEAQ (reference sequence). The CDR3 sequence is 15 residues long. J gave up 7 bases and V 6 bases, and 11 bases lay outside the gene matches.

This chain connects TRBV18 to TRBJ1-2; D gene ambiguous. The CDR3 spans 15 residues. V was clipped by 3 bases and J by 5 bases, with 16 bases between them. Germline-derived CDR1 and CDR2 are KGHSH and LQKENI. The chain's CDR3 is CASSPDGEGLYGYTF. CDR3 nucleotides: TGTGCCAGCTCACCTGACGGAGAAGGCCTTTATGGCTACACCTTC.

The chain recombines TRBV3-1 (or the pseudogene TRBV3-2) with TRBJ1-1; 7 nucleotides align to TRBD1. This CDR3 has 16 amino acids. Looked up from germline, CDR1 is LGHDT and CDR2 is YNNKEL (reference sequence). V lost 7 bases, J lost 4 bases, and 15 bases stayed unmatched. CDR3 nucleotides: TGTGCCAGCACGCGGCAGGGGGTGCAGAAGCGCACTGAAGCTTTCTTT. Translation: CASTRQGVQKRTEAFF.

The rearrangement joins TRBV7-8 to TRBJ2-7; TRBD1 is a possible D gene (6 bases). Per the germline V gene, CDR1 is SGHVS and CDR2 is FQNEAQ. The CDR3 consists of 13 residues. Trimming removed 1 base at V and 7 bases at J, with 11 bases between. The CDR3 DNA follows: TGTGCCAGCAGCTTAGAGAGGACAGCTGAGCAGTACTTC. Its translation is CASSLERTAEQYF.